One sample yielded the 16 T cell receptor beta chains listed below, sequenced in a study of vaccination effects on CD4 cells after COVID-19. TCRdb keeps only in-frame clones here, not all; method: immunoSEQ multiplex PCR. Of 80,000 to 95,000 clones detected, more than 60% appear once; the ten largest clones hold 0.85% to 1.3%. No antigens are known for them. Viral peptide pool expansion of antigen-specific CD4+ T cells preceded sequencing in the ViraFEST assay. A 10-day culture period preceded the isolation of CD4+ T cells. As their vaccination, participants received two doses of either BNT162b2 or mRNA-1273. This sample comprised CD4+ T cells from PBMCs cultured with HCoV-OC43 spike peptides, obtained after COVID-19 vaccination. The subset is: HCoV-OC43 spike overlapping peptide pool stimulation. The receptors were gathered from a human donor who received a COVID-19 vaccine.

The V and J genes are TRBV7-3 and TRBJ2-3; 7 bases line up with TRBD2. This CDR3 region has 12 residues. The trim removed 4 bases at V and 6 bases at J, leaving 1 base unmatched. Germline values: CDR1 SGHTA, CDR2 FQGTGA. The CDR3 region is CASSSGGDTQYF. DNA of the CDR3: TGTGCCAGCAGCTCCGGGGGGGATACGCAGTATTTT.

The CDR3 coding sequence is TGCGCCAGCAGCCAAACACAGGGGGCCTTTAATGAGCAGTTCTTC. Amino acid sequence: CASSQTQGAFNEQFF. The rearrangement uses TRBV4-1 and TRBJ2-1; TRBD1 matches 9 bases. This CDR3 is built from 15 residues. Germline CDR1 and CDR2: MGHRA and YSYEKL. The junction had 6 bases not matched to a gene; V was cut back by 2 bases and J by 7 bases.

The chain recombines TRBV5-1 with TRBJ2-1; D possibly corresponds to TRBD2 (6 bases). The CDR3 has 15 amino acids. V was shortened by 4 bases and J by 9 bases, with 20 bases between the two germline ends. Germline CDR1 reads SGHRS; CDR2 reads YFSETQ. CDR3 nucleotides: TGCGCCAGCAGCCCCGGCGCGGGAAGGTCAGGTGAGCAGTTCTTC. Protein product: CASSPGAGRSGEQFF.

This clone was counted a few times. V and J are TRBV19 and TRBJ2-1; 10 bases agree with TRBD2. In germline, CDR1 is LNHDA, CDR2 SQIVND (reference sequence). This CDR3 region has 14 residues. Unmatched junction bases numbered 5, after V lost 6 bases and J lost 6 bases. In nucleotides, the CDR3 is TGTGCCAGTAGAGTAGCGGGGGGAACCAATGAGCAGTTCTTC. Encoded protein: CASRVAGGTNEQFF.

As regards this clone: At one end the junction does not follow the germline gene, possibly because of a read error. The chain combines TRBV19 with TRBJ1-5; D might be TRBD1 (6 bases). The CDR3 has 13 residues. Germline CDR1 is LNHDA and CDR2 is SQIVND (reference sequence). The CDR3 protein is CASSTGTGQPQHF. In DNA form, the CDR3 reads TGTGCCAGCAGTACAGGGACGGGTCAGCCCCAGCATTTT.

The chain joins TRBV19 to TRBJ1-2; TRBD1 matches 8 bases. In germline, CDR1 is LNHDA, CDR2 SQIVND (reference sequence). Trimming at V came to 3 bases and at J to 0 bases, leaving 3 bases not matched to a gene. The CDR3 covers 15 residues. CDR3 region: CASSIKTGANYGYTF. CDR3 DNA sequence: TGTGCCAGTAGTATCAAGACAGGGGCTAACTATGGCTACACCTTC.

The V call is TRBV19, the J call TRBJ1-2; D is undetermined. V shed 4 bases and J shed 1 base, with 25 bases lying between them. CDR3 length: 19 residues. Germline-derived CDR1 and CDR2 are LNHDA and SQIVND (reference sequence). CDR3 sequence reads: CASSRYSRAAGSINYGYTF. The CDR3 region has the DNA TGTGCCAGTAGTAGATACTCCCGGGCCGCTGGGTCTATTAACTATGGCTACACCTTC.

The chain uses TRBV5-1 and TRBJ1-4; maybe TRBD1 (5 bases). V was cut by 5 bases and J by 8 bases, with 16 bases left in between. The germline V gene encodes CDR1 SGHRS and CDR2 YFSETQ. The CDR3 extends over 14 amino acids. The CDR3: CASRRDGLREKLFF. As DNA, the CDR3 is TGCGCCAGCAGACGGGACGGCCTCCGGGAAAAACTGTTTTTT.

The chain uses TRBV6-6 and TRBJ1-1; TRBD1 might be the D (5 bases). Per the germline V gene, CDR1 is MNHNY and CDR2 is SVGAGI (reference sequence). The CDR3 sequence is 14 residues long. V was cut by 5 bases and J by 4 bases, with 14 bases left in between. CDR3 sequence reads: CASSRDSQGTEAFF. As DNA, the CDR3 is TGTGCCAGCAGTCGGGACTCCCAGGGCACTGAAGCTTTCTTT.

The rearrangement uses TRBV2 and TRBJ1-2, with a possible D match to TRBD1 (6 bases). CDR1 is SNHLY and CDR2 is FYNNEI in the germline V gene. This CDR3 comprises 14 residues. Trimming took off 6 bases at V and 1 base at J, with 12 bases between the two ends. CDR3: CASSRTENNYGYTF. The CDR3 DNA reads TGTGCCAGCAGCAGGACAGAAAATAACTATGGCTACACCTTC.

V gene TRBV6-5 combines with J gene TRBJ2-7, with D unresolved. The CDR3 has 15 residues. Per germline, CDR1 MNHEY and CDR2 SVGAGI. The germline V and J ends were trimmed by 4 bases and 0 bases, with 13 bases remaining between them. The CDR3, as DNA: TGTGCCAGCAGTTTAGAAACTTACAGCTCCTACGAGCAGTACGTC. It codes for CASSLETYSSYEQYV.

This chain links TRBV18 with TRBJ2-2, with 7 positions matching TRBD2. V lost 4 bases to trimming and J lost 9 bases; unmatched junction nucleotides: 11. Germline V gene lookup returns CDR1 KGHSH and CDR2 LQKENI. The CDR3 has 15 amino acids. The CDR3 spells CASSRREAGTRELFF. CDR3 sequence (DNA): TGTGCCAGCTCACGCCGAGAAGCGGGAACCCGGGAGCTGTTTTTT.

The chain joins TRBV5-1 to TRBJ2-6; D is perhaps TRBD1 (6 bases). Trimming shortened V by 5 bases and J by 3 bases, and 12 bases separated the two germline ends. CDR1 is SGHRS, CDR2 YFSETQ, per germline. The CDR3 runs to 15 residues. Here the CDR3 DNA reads TGCGCCAGCAGTCGCGAGGACAGTGGGGCCAACGTCCTGACTTTC. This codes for CASSREDSGANVLTF.

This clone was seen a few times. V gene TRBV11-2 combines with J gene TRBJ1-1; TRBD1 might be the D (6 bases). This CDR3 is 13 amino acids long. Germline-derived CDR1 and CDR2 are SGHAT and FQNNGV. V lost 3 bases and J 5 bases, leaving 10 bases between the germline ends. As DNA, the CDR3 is TGTGCCAGCAGCTTCACAGGGAGGACTGAAGCTTTCTTT. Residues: CASSFTGRTEAFF.

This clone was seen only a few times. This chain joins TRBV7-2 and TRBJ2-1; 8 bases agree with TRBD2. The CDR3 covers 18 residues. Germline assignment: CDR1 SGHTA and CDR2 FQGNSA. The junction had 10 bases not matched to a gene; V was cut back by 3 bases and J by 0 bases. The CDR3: CASSLGILAASSYNEQFF. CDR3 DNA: TGTGCCAGCAGCTTGGGCATACTAGCGGCCAGCTCCTACAATGAGCAGTTCTTC.

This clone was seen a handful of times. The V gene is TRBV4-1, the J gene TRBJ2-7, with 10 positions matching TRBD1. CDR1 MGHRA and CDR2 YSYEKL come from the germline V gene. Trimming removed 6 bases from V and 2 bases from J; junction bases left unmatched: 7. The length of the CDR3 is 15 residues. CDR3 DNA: TGCGCCAGCAGTTCCGACAGGGGGCGAACCTACGAGCAGTACGTC. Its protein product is CASSSDRGRTYEQYV.